Listed below are T cell receptor beta chains from one sample, sequenced in a study of blood T cell repertoires in COVID-19. Libraries were prepared by immunoSEQ multiplex PCR; TCRdb keeps only in-frame clonotypes and omits some of them. The table has 320,000 or so clones, 85% seen once. The specimen was PBMCs or T cells enriched from blood (not recorded which). The receptor source for this set is a woman younger than 45 who had been exposed to COVID-19. Each CDR3 is given with its conserved first and last residue. The D gene is left open where the match is weak. Size is stated for part of the rows, as once, few or many counts, or as a class when the clone is expanded.

>TRBV28|.|TRBJ1-5|13|.
TGTGCCAGCAGTCCGAGGAGCAATCAGCCCCAGCATTTT
CASSPRSNQPQHF
>TRBV5-6|.|TRBJ2-7|11|.
TGTGCCAGCAGTCGTGGAGGGGAGCAGTACTTC
CASSRGGEQYF
>TRBV15|.|TRBJ2-7|13|.
TGTGCCACCAGCAGAGATCAGTTCGACGAGCAGTACTTC
CATSRDQFDEQYF
>TRBV5-8|.|TRBJ1-5|13|.
TGTGCCAGCAGCTTGGGGGGGCCTGAGCCCCAGCATTTT
CASSLGGPEPQHF
>TRBV19|.|TRBJ1-1|12|many
TGTGCCAGTAGCCCGGGGAACACTGAAGCTTTCTTT
CASSPGNTEAFF
>TRBV30|.|TRBJ1-5|13|.
TGTGCCTGGAGTGTAGGGGGGGATCAGCCCCAGCATTTT
CAWSVGGDQPQHF
>TRBV12-3/TRBV12-4|.|TRBJ1-1|12|.
TGTGCCAGCAGTTTCGTGAACACTGAAGCTTTCTTT
CASSFVNTEAFF
>TRBV28|TRBD2|TRBJ2-7|13|.
TGTGCCAGCAGTTTAGGCGGGAGTAGCGAGCAGTACTTC
CASSLGGSSEQYF
>TRBV19|TRBD1|TRBJ1-6|15|.
TGTGCCAGTAGGGGACAGGGCTCCTATAATTCACCCCTCCACTTT
CASRGQGSYNSPLHF
>TRBV7-9|.|TRBJ2-7|13|few
TGTGCCAGCAGCTTACAGGGTGGAAACGAGCAGTACTTC
CASSLQGGNEQYF
>TRBV2|.|TRBJ2-7|14|.
TGTGCCAGCAGCCGTCCCGGGAGTCCCTTCGAGCAGTACTTC
CASSRPGSPFEQYF
>TRBV18|TRBD1|TRBJ2-5|13|once
TGTGCCAGCTCACGACAGGGTCCAGAGACCCAGTACTTC
CASSRQGPETQYF
>TRBV5-1|TRBD1|TRBJ2-7|15|.
TGCGCCAGCAGCTTGGGTCCGGGACAGGTCGACGAGCAGTACTTC
CASSLGPGQVDEQYF
>TRBV27|TRBD2|TRBJ2-1|15|.
TGTGCCAGCAGTTTAAGCGGGAGGGCGTCCAATGAGCAGTTCTTC
CASSLSGRASNEQFF
>TRBV18|.|TRBJ1-4|14|.
TGTGCCAGCCCATTCTGGGGGCCATCTGAAAAACTGTTTTTT
CASPFWGPSEKLFF
>TRBV12-3/TRBV12-4|TRBD1|TRBJ1-1|13|.
TGTGCCAGCAGTTTAGCCGGGGGACAGTTAGCTTTCTTT
CASSLAGGQLAFF
>TRBV28|.|TRBJ2-7|14|.
TGTGCCAGCGGTGGAACCGATCTAGGTTACGAGCAGTACTTC
CASGGTDLGYEQYF
>TRBV9|.|TRBJ1-6|17|.
TGTGCCAGCAGCGTAGCGTCGGGTCGTCCGAATAATTCACCCCTCCACTTT
CASSVASGRPNNSPLHF
>TRBV5-1|TRBD1|TRBJ2-3|14|.
TGCGCCAGCAGCTTAGGCAGGGGGCAAGATACGCAGTATTTT
CASSLGRGQDTQYF
>TRBV28|.|TRBJ1-1|15|.
TGTGCCAGCAGTCCCCGCGGAAGAGGCAGCACTGAAGCTTTCTTT
CASSPRGRGSTEAFF
>TRBV28|TRBD1|TRBJ1-2|14|.
TGTGCCAGCAGGCGGGGACAGAGAAACTATGGCTACACCTTC
CASRRGQRNYGYTF
>TRBV28|.|TRBJ1-1|15|.
TGTGCCAGCAGCACAGGAGGGTCTGGGAACACTGAAGCTTTCTTT
CASSTGGSGNTEAFF
>TRBV5-1|TRBD1|TRBJ2-1|16|.
TGCGCCAGCAGCTTCTCGACAGGGGGCGCCTACAATGAGCAGTTCTTC
CASSFSTGGAYNEQFF
>TRBV30|TRBD2|TRBJ2-7|13|.
TGTGCCTGGAGTGGGGGGGGCTCCTACGAGCAGTACTTC
CAWSGGGSYEQYF
>TRBV6-2/TRBV6-3|TRBD1|TRBJ2-7|14|.
TGTGCCAGCAGTTACCAGACAGGGGCCTACGAGCAGTACTTC
CASSYQTGAYEQYF
>TRBV28|.|TRBJ2-3|15|.
TGTGCCAGCAGTTTCGGGGGTTTTAAGGCAGATACGCAGTATTTT
CASSFGGFKADTQYF
>TRBV2|.|TRBJ2-3|11|.
TGTGCTGGAGGGGGGGGAGATACGCAGTATTTT
CAGGGGDTQYF
>TRBV4-3|.|TRBJ2-3|15|.
TGCGCCAGCAGCCAAGGAGGACAAGCGAGGGATACGCAGTATTTT
CASSQGGQARDTQYF
>TRBV6-6|TRBD1|TRBJ1-1|14|.
TGTGCCAGCAGTTGGGGACAGGGGACGACTGAAGCTTTCTTT
CASSWGQGTTEAFF
>TRBV7-8|.|TRBJ2-5|12|.
TGTGCCAGCAGCCTGGACAGAGAGACCCAGTACTTC
CASSLDRETQYF
>TRBV27|TRBD1|TRBJ2-2|14|.
TGTGCCAGCAGCTGGACAGGGACAACCGGGGAGCTGTTTTTT
CASSWTGTTGELFF
>TRBV19|TRBD1|TRBJ1-6|15|.
TGTGCCAGTAGGGTTTGGACAGGGCCCCATGCGCCCCTCCACTTT
CASRVWTGPHAPLHF
>TRBV11-2|.|TRBJ2-5|14|.
TGTGCCAGCAGCTTAGGGGTAGCGGAAGAGACCCAGTACTTC
CASSLGVAEETQYF
>TRBV2|.|TRBJ2-1|16|.
TGTGCCAGCAGTGAAGCGAGGGGGGGGTTTTACAATGAGCAGTTCTTC
CASSEARGGFYNEQFF
>TRBV7-9|.|TRBJ1-3|13|.
TGTGCCAGCAGCTTAGCTGAGGGAAACACCATATATTTT
CASSLAEGNTIYF
>TRBV28|.|TRBJ1-5|16|.
TGTGCCAGCAGTTTAGCGCCAGGCGTGAACAATCAGCCCCAGCATTTT
CASSLAPGVNNQPQHF
>TRBV3-1/TRBV3-2|.|TRBJ2-1|16|.
TGTGCCAGCAGCCCCCCTCTTCGCCCGGCCTACAATGAGCAGTTCTTC
CASSPPLRPAYNEQFF